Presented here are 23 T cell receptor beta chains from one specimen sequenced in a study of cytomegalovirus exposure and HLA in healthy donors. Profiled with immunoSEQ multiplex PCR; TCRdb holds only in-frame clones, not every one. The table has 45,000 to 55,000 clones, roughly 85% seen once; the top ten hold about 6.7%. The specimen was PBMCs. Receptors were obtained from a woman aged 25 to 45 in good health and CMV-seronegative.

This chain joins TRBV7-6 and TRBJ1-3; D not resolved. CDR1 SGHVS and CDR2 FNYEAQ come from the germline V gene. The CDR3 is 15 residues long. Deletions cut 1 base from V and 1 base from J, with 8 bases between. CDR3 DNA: TGTGCCAGCAGCTTAGAGCCGTCGTCTGGAAACACCATATATTTT. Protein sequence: CASSLEPSSGNTIYF.

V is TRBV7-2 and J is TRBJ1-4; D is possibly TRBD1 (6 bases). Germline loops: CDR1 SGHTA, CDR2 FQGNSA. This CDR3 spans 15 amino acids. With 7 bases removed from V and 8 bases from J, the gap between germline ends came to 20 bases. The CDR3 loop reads CASTYGSRGDEKLFF. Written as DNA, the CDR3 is TGTGCCAGCACCTACGGGTCCAGGGGAGACGAAAAACTGTTTTTT.

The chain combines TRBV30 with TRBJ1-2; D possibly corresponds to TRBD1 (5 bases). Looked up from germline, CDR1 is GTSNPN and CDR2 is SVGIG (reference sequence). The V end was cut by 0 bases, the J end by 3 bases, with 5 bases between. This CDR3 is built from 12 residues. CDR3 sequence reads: CAWSVGDYGYTF. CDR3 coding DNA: TGTGCCTGGAGTGTAGGGGACTATGGCTACACCTTC.

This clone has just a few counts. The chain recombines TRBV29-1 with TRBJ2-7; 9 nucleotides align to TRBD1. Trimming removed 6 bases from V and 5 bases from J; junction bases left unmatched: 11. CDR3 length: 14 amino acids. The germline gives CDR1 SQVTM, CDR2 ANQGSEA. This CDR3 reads CSVGGTGTYDEQYF. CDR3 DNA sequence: TGCAGCGTGGGAGGGACAGGGACGTACGACGAGCAGTACTTC.

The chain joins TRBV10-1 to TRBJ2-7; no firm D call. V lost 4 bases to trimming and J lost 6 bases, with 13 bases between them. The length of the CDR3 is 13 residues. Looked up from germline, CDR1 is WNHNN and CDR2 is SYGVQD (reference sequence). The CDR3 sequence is CASSVLRVGEQYF. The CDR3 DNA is TGCGCCAGCAGTGTCCTCCGGGTTGGCGAGCAGTACTTC.

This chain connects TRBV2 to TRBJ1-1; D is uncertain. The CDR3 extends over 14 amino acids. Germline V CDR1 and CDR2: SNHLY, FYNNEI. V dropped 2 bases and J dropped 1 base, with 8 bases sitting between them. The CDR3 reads CASSEMGRNTEAFF. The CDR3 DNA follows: TGTGCCAGCAGTGAAATGGGCCGGAACACTGAAGCTTTCTTT.

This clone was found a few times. DNA for the CDR3: TGTGCCAGCAGCCCGAGCCTAGCGTTGGGGACAGATACGCAGTATTTT. It specifies CASSPSLALGTDTQYF. The chain joins TRBV7-3 to TRBJ2-3, with D possibly being TRBD2 (6 bases). The CDR3 is 16 amino acids. The V end was cut by 5 bases, the J end by 3 bases, with 18 bases between. CDR1 is SGHTA, CDR2 FQGTGA, per germline.

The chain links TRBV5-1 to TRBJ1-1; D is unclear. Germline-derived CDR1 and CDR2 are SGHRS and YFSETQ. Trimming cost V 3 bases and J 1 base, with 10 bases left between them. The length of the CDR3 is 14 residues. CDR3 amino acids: CASSWAESNTEAFF. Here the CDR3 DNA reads TGCGCCAGCAGCTGGGCCGAATCGAACACTGAAGCTTTCTTT.

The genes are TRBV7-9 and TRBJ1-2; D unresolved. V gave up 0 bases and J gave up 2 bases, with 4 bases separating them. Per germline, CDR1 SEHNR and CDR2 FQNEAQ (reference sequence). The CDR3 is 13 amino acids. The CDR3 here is CASSLARNYGYTF. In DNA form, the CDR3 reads TGTGCCAGCAGCTTAGCCAGAAACTATGGCTACACCTTC.

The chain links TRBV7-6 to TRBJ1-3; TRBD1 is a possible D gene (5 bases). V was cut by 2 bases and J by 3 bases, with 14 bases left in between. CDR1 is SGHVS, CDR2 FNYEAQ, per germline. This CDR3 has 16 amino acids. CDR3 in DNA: TGTGCCAGCAGCTTACAACTCGGGGGAAGTGGAAACACCATATATTTT. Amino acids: CASSLQLGGSGNTIYF.

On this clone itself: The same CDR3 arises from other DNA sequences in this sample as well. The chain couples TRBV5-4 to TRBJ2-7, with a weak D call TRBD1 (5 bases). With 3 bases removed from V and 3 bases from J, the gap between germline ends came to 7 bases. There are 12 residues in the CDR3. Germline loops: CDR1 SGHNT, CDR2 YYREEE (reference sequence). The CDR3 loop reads CASSSDSYEQYF. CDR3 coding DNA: TGTGCCAGCAGCTCTGACAGCTACGAGCAGTACTTC.

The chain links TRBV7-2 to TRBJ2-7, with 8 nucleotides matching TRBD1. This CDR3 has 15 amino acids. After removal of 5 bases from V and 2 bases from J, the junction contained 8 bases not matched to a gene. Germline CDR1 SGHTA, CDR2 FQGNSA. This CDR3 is CASSPQGALAYEQYF. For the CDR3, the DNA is TGTGCCAGCAGCCCCCAGGGGGCGCTGGCCTACGAGCAGTACTTC. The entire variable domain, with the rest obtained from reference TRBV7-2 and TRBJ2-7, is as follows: GAGVSQSPSNKVTEKGKDVELRCDPISGHTALYWYRQSLGQGLEFLIYFQGNSAPDKSGLPSDRFSAERTGGSVSTLTIQRTQQEDSAVYLCASSPQGALAYEQYFGPGTRLTVT.

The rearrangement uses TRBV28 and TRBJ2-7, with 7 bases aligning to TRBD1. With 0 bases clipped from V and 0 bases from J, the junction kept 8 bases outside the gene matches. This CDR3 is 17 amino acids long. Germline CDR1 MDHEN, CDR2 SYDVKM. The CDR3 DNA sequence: TGTGCCAGCAGTTTATGGGCCCCGGGACAGAGCTCCTACGAGCAGTACTTC. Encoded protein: CASSLWAPGQSSYEQYF.

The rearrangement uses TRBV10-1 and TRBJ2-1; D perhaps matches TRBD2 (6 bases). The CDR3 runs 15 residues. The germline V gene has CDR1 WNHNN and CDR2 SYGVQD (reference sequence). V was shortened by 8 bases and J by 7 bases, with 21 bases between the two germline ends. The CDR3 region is CASSRPGTPRNEQFF. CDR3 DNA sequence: TGCGCCAGCTCGCGACCCGGGACTCCTCGGAATGAGCAGTTCTTC.

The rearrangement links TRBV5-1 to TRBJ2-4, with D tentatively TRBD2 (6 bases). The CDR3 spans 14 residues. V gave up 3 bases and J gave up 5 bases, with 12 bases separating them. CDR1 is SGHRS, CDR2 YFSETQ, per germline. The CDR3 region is CASSSDYRENIQYF. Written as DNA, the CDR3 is TGCGCCAGCAGCTCGGACTACCGCGAAAACATTCAGTACTTC.

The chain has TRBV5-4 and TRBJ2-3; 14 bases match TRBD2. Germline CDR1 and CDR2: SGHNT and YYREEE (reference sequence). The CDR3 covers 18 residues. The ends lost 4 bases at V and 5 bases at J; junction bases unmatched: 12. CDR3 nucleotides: TGTGCCAGCAGCCCTAGACTAGCGGGAGGGCCAGGAGGAGATACGCAGTATTTT. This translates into CASSPRLAGGPGGDTQYF.

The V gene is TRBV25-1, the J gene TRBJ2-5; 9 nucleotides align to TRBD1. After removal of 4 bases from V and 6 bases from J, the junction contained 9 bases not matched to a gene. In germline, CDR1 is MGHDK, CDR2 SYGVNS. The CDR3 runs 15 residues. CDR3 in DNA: TGTGCCAGCAGTGGAACGGGACAGGGTAGAAAGACCCAGTACTTC. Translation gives CASSGTGQGRKTQYF.

CDR3 in DNA: TGTGCCAGCAACGAGGCAACTAATGAAAAACTGTTTTTT. Its translation is CASNEATNEKLFF. The chain recombines TRBV2 with TRBJ1-4, with no clear D. Germline values: CDR1 SNHLY, CDR2 FYNNEI. V was shortened by 7 bases and J by 0 bases, with 6 bases between the two germline ends. The CDR3 totals 13 residues.

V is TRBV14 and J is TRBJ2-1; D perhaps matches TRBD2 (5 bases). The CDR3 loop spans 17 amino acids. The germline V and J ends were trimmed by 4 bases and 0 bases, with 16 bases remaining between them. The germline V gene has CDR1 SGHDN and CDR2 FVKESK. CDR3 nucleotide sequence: TGTGCCAGCAGCCGATGGCCGATGGGGAGCTCCTACAATGAGCAGTTCTTC. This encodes CASSRWPMGSSYNEQFF.

Here the CDR3 reads CASSIGTGNRNQPQHF. In DNA form, the CDR3 reads TGTGCCAGTAGTATCGGGACAGGGAATCGCAATCAGCCCCAGCATTTT. The V gene is TRBV19, the J gene TRBJ1-5, with 9 nucleotides matching TRBD1. J was trimmed by 2 bases and V by 3 bases; bases with no gene match: 5. The CDR3 totals 16 residues. Germline V gives CDR1 LNHDA, CDR2 SQIVND (reference sequence).

CDR3 in amino acids: CASSQSPRGQDEKLFF. The CDR3 DNA reads TGCGCCAGCAGCCAATCCCCGAGAGGGCAGGATGAAAAACTGTTTTTT. The rearrangement links TRBV4-3 to TRBJ1-4; D gene uncertain. Germline V gene sequence: CDR1 LGHNA, CDR2 YSLEER. This CDR3 is built from 16 residues. Trimming cost V 2 bases and J 6 bases, with 16 bases left between them.

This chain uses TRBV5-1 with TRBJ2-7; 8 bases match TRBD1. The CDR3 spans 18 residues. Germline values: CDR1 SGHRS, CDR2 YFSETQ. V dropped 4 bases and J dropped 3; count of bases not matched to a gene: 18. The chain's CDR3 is CASSLGWTGLPPYYEQYF. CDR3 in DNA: TGCGCCAGCAGCCTGGGCTGGACAGGGCTTCCTCCCTACTACGAGCAGTACTTC.

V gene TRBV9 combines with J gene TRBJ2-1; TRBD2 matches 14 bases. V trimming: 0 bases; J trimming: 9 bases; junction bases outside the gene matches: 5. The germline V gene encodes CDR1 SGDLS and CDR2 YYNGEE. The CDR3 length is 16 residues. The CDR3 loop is CASSVVGTSGSGEQFF. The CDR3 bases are TGTGCCAGCAGCGTAGTAGGGACTAGCGGGAGTGGTGAGCAGTTCTTC.